Presented here are 13 T cell receptor beta chains from one specimen sequenced in a study of regulatory T cells in long-lasting Graves disease. Arm-PCR with iRepertoire HTBI primers amplified the CDR3 regions for these TCR beta libraries. Each CDR3 protein is one row after TCRdb ran MiXCR on the multiplex PCR reads. The sample yields hundreds of thousands of distinct CDR3 sequences, approximately 15% seen once. Sample time point: newly diagnosed GD, antithyroid drugs for less than 3 months. Researchers made the TCR library from RNA that was extracted from PBMCs. This same sample was also taken into another study, of T cells in Graves' hyperthyroidism and ophthalmopathy.

This specimen consisted of peripheral blood mononuclear cells (PBMCs), obtained at new diagnosis, from a patient treated with antithyroid drugs. These receptors were obtained from a man aged 35 to 55 with Graves disease.

This clonotype was observed at least ten times. The rearrangement joins TRBV28 to TRBJ1-1, with unresolved D. The CDR3 is 12 amino acids. The V gene lost 7 bases and the J gene lost 7 bases, with 13 bases spanning the gap. CDR1 and CDR2 (germline): MDHEN, SYDVKM. In DNA form, the CDR3 reads TGTGCCAGCAATATCTTCGCGGGTGAAGCTTTCTTT. Protein product: CASNIFAGEAFF. Complete variable domain (other parts from reference TRBV28 and TRBJ1-1): DVKVTQSSRYLVKRTGEKVFLECVQDMDHENMFWYRQDPGLGLRLIYFSYDVKMKEKGDIPEGYSVSREKKERFSLILESASTNQTSMYLCASNIFAGEAFFGQGTRLTVV.

This sequence joins TRBV5-1 and TRBJ2-5; tentatively, D is TRBD2 (5 bases). CDR1 and CDR2 (germline): SGHRS, YFSETQ. The CDR3 is 15 amino acids. The germline V and J ends were trimmed by 0 bases and 0 bases, with 9 bases remaining between them. This chain's CDR3 is CASSLAGEYQETQYF. Written as DNA, the CDR3 is TGCGCCAGCAGCTTGGCCGGGGAGTACCAAGAGACCCAGTACTTC.

A few counts support this clonotype. This chain links TRBV5-1 with TRBJ2-5; the match to TRBD2 covers 12 bases. Germline assignment: CDR1 SGHRS and CDR2 YFSETQ. This CDR3 contains 17 residues. The junction had 4 bases not matched to a gene; V was cut back by 0 bases and J by 1 base. CDR3 amino acids: CASSLGLAGDTQETQYF. In DNA form, the CDR3 reads TGCGCCAGCAGCTTGGGACTAGCGGGGGACACCCAAGAGACCCAGTACTTC.

This clonotype has more than one count but fewer than ten. V and J are TRBV18 and TRBJ1-3, with a weak D call TRBD1 (6 bases). Germline V gives CDR1 KGHSH, CDR2 LQKENI. The CDR3 is 14 amino acids. Trimming removed 6 bases from V and 4 bases from J, with 13 bases in between. The CDR3 sequence is CASSYRETGNTIYF. The CDR3 nucleotides read TGTGCCAGCTCCTACAGGGAAACCGGAAACACCATATATTTT.

This clonotype was recorded many times. The chain is built from TRBV2 and TRBJ2-3; D is perhaps TRBD1 or TRBD2 (5 bases each). The CDR3 is made up of 16 amino acids. Looked up from germline, CDR1 is SNHLY and CDR2 is FYNNEI. V lost 7 bases, J lost 1 base, and 18 bases lay in between. The CDR3 sequence is CASTKGRQVRTDTQYF. For the CDR3, the DNA is TGTGCCAGCACCAAGGGACGCCAAGTCCGCACAGATACGCAGTATTTT. The entire variable domain, with the rest obtained from reference TRBV2 and TRBJ2-3, is as follows: EPEVTQTPSHQVTQMGQEVILRCVPISNHLYFYWYRQILGQKVEFLVSFYNNEISEKSEIFDDQFSVERPDGSNFTLKIRSTKLEDSAMYFCASTKGRQVRTDTQYFGPGTRLTVL.

This clonotype was recorded a few times. CDR3 amino acids: CSARDFRWSGVRNQPQHF. The CDR3 DNA follows: TGCAGTGCTAGAGATTTCCGTTGGTCGGGGGTACGCAATCAGCCCCAGCATTTT. The gene calls are TRBV20-1 and TRBJ1-5; the D gene is possibly TRBD1 (5 bases). The CDR3 runs 18 residues. Germline V gene data show CDR1 as DFQATT and CDR2 as SNEGSKA (reference sequence). Trimming shortened V by 0 bases and J by 2 bases, and 20 bases separated the two germline ends.

CDR3 DNA sequence: TGTGCCAGCAGCCTGGGACAGGGTCTCTCTGGAAACACCATATATTTT. Translating gives CASSLGQGLSGNTIYF. The J gene is TRBJ1-3, the V gene TRBV7-6; 9 bases align to TRBD1. The J segment lost 0 bases and the V segment lost 5 bases, leaving 5 bases of the junction unmatched. Germline V lookup: CDR1 SGHVS, CDR2 FNYEAQ. The CDR3 consists of 16 residues.

This clonotype was recorded at least ten times. The chain joins TRBV10-3 to TRBJ1-1; no firm D call. The CDR3 runs to 16 residues. With 0 bases removed from V and 1 base from J, the gap between germline ends came to 12 bases. Germline V gene lookup returns CDR1 ENHRY and CDR2 SYGVKD. In DNA, the CDR3 is TGTGCCATCAGTGAGTCTGTCGCCCAGCGGAACACTGAAGCTTTCTTT. Translation: CAISESVAQRNTEAFF.

This clonotype was detected ten times or more. The chain recombines TRBV7-9 with TRBJ2-7; D is perhaps TRBD1 (6 bases). This CDR3 has 13 residues. Germline V gives CDR1 SEHNR, CDR2 FQNEAQ (reference sequence). The ends were cut back, 5 bases at V and 6 bases at J, with 14 bases in the middle. The CDR3 loop reads CASSPQRGFEQYF. The CDR3, as DNA: TGTGCCAGCAGCCCTCAAAGGGGGTTCGAGCAGTACTTC.

The chain joins TRBV5-1 to TRBJ2-1, with D perhaps given as TRBD1 or TRBD2 (5 bases each). CDR1 and CDR2 (germline): SGHRS, YFSETQ. The CDR3 is 14 residues long. V was trimmed by 0 bases and J by 8 bases, leaving 12 bases between them. In DNA form, the CDR3 reads TGCGCCAGCAGCTTGGAAGGGGAGCAGGATGAGCAGTTCTTC. Encoded protein: CASSLEGEQDEQFF.

This clonotype has only one observation. The chain joins TRBV15 to TRBJ2-7, with D unclear. V was cut by 0 bases and J by 3 bases, with 12 bases left in between. The CDR3 length is 15 residues. Germline values: CDR1 LNHNV, CDR2 YYDKDF (reference sequence). The CDR3 here is CATSRESSSNYEQYF. The DNA of the CDR3 is TGTGCCACCAGCAGAGAAAGTAGCTCGAACTACGAGCAGTACTTC.

This clonotype was recorded at least ten times. The V and J genes are TRBV6-2 or TRBV6-3 and TRBJ2-3, with D uncertain. Trimming cost V 5 bases and J 5 bases, with 11 bases left between them. This CDR3 is 13 amino acids long. Germline V lookup: CDR1 MNHEY, CDR2 SVGEGT. The CDR3 spells CASSPYRKDTQYF. CDR3 DNA sequence: TGTGCCAGCAGTCCTTACCGCAAAGATACGCAGTATTTT.

The sample holds a few counts of this clonotype. This sequence joins TRBV19 and TRBJ1-5, with D unresolved. This CDR3 comprises 13 residues. The V gene's germline CDR1 is LNHDA and CDR2 SQIVND (reference sequence). V lost 0 bases and J lost 3, with 3 bases in between. In DNA, the CDR3 is TGTGCCAGTAGTATAGATACCAATCAGCCCCAGCATTTT. Its translation is CASSIDTNQPQHF.